The 3 T cell receptor beta chains listed next were all sequenced from one sample in a study of breast tumors, draining lymph nodes, adjacent tissues. TCRdb independently ran MiXCR on the multiplex PCR reads; one entry per CDR3 protein. The data contain 30,000 to 35,000 distinct CDR3 sequences, over 55% of them singletons. Sequencing was done on a sample of breast tumor tissue. The receptors stem from a female donor with breast cancer. Some clones in this sample may be carry-over from other donors' samples.

The chain uses TRBV7-2 and TRBJ2-1, with D perhaps matching TRBD2 (5 bases). The length of the CDR3 is 14 residues. CDR1 is SGHTA, CDR2 FQGNSA, per germline. Trimming took 1 base from V and 3 from J, leaving 7 bases between them. In nucleotides, the CDR3 is TGTGCCAGCAGCTTAGTCCGGGACTACAATGAGCAGTTCTTC. Its protein is CASSLVRDYNEQFF.

The gene calls are TRBV15 and TRBJ2-3; 11 bases are shared with TRBD2. The V and J ends lost 3 bases and 5 bases, in that order; junction bases with no gene match: 4. The CDR3 contains 15 residues. Per germline, CDR1 LNHNV and CDR2 YYDKDF (reference sequence). CDR3 nucleotide sequence: TGTGCCACCAGCAGTCCGGGACTAGCGGAAGATACGCAGTATTTT. This codes for CATSSPGLAEDTQYF.

The CDR3 spells CSARGGVFNEQFF. Written as DNA, the CDR3 is TGCAGTGCTAGAGGTGGGGTTTTCAATGAGCAGTTCTTC. The V gene is TRBV20-1, the J gene TRBJ2-1, with unresolved D. With 1 base removed from V and 6 bases from J, the gap between germline ends came to 10 bases. The CDR3 totals 13 residues. Germline CDR1 is DFQATT and CDR2 is SNEGSKA (reference sequence).